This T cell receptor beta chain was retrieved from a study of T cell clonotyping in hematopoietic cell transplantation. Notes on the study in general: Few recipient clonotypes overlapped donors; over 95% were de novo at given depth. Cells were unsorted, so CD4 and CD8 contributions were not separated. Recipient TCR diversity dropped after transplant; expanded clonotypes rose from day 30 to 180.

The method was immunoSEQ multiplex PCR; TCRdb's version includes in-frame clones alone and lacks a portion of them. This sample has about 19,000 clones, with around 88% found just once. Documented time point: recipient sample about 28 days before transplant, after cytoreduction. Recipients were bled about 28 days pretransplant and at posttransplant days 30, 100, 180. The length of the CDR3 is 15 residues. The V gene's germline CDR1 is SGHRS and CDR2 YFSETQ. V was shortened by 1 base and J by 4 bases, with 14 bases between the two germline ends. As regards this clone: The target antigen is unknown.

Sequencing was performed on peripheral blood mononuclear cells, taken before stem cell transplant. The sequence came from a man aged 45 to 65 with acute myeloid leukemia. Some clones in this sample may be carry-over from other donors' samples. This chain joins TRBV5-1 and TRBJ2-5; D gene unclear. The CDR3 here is CASSLRSSVGETQYF. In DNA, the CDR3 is TGCGCCAGCAGCTTGAGGTCATCGGTGGGAGAGACCCAGTACTTC. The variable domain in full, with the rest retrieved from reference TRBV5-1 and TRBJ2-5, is KAGVTQTPRYLIKTRGQQVTLSCSPISGHRSVSWYQQTPGQGLQFLFEYFSETQRNKGNFPGRFSGRQFSNSRSEMNVSTLELGDSALYLCASSLRSSVGETQYFGPGTRLLVL.